The T cell receptor (beta chain) described here comes from a study of blood T cell repertoires in COVID-19. Repertoires were generated with immunoSEQ multiplex PCR, while TCRdb's copy carries only in-frame clones and drops some. The table has some 86,000 clones, about 85% seen once. V lost 0 bases to trimming and J lost 1 base, with 16 bases between them. From germline, CDR1 is LGHDT and CDR2 YNNKEL (reference sequence). The CDR3 has 18 amino acids. This TCR was sampled from a woman in her seventies with acute or convalescent COVID-19. The chain uses TRBV3-1 (or the pseudogene TRBV3-2) and TRBJ2-1; weak D call: TRBD2 (6 bases). Specimen: peripheral blood. The CDR3 DNA is TGTGCCAGCAGCCAAGATTGTGGCGGGGCGGAGTCCTACAATGAGCAGTTCTTC. Its protein is CASSQDCGGAESYNEQFF.